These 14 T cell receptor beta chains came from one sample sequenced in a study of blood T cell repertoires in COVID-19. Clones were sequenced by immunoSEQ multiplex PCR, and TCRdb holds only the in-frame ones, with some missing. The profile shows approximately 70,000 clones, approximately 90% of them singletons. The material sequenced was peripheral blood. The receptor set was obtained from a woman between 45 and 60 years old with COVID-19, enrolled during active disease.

In nucleotides, the CDR3 is TGTGCCAGCAGCCAAGATAGGAGGGTCGACTACGAGCAGTACTTC. Translation gives CASSQDRRVDYEQYF. The chain uses TRBV4-2 and TRBJ2-7; D is perhaps TRBD2 (6 bases). Germline V gene sequence: CDR1 LGHNA, CDR2 YNFKEQ. V was shortened by 0 bases and J by 3 bases, with 12 bases between the two germline ends. The CDR3 loop spans 15 amino acids.

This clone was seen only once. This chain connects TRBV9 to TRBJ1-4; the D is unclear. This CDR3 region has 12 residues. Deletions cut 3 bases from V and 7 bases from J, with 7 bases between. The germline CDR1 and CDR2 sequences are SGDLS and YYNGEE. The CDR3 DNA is TGTGCCAGCAGCGCGAGCGGTGAAAAACTGTTTTTT. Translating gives CASSASGEKLFF.

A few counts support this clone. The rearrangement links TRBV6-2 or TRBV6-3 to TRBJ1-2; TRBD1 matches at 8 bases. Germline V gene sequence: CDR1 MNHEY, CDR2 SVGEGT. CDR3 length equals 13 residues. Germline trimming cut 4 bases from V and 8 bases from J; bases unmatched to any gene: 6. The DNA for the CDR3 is TGTGCCAGCAGTTTTGGGACAGGCCACGGCTACACCTTC. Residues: CASSFGTGHGYTF.

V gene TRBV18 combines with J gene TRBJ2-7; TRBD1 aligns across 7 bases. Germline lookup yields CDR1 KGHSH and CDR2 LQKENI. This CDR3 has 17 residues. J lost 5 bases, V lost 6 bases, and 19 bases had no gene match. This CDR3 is CASSVGLRGRIPHEQYF. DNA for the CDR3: TGTGCCAGCTCCGTAGGCTTAAGGGGGCGCATTCCCCACGAGCAGTACTTC.

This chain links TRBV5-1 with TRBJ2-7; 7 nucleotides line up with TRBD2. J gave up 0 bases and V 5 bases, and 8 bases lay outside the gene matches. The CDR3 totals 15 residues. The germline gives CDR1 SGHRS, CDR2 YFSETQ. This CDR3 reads CASRRLADSSYEQYF. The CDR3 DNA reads TGCGCCAGCAGAAGGCTAGCGGATAGCTCCTACGAGCAGTACTTC.

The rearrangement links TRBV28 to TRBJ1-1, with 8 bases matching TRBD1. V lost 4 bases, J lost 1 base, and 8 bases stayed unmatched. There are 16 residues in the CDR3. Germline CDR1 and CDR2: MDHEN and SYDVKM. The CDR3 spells CASSSTGVGQNTEAFF. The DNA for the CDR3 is TGTGCCAGCAGTTCGACAGGGGTGGGGCAGAACACTGAAGCTTTCTTT.

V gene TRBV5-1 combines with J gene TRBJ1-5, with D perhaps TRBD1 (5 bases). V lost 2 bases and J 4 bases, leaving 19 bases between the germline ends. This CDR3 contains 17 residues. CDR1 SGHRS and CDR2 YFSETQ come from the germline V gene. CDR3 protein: CASSLPGSVRGNQPQHF. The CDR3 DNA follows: TGCGCCAGCAGCTTACCCGGAAGTGTTCGGGGGAATCAGCCCCAGCATTTT.

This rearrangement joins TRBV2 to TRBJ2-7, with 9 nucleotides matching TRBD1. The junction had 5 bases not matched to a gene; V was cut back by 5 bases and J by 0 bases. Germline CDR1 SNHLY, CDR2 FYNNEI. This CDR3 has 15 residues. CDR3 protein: CASSNRGPPSYEQYF. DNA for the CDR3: TGTGCCAGCAGTAACAGGGGGCCGCCCTCCTACGAGCAGTACTTC.

The CDR3 coding sequence is TGTGCCAGCGATCCGGGACTAGACACCGGGGAGCTGTTTTTT. It codes for CASDPGLDTGELFF. The chain uses TRBV28 and TRBJ2-2, with 8 bases aligning to TRBD2. There are 14 residues in the CDR3. The V gene end was trimmed by 8 bases and the J gene end by 3 bases; junction bases not matched to a gene: 5. Germline CDR1 is MDHEN and CDR2 is SYDVKM.

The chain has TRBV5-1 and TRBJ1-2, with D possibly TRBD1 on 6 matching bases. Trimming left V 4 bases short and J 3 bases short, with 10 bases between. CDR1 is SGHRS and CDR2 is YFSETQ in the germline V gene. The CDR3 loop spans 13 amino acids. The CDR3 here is CASSVQGDYGYTF. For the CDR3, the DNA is TGCGCCAGCAGCGTACAGGGAGACTATGGCTACACCTTC.

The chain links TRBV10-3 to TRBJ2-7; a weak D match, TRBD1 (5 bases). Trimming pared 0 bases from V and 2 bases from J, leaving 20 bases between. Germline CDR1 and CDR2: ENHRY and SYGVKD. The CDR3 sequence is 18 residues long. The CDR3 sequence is CAISESKGAHSPTYEQYF. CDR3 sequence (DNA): TGTGCCATCAGTGAGTCGAAAGGGGCACACTCTCCGACCTACGAGCAGTACTTC.

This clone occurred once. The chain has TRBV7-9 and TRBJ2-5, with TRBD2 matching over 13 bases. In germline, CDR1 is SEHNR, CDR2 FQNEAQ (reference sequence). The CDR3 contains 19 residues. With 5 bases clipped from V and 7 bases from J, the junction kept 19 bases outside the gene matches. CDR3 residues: CASSPGDQLAGGRVRTQYF. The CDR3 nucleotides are TGTGCCAGCAGCCCAGGCGATCAACTAGCGGGAGGGCGCGTGAGGACCCAGTACTTC.

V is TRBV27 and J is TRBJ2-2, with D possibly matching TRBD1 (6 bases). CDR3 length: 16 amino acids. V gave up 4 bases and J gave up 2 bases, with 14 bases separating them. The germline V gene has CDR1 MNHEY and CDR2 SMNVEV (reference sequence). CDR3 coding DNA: TGTGCCAGCAGTTCCCCAGGGGTTACTAACACCGGGGAGCTGTTTTTT. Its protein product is CASSSPGVTNTGELFF.

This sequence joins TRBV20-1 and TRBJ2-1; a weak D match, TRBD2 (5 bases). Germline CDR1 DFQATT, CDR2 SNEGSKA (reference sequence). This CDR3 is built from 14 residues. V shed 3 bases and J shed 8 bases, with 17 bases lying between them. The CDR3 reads CSASSSGRSDEQFF. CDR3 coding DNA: TGCAGTGCTAGTTCCAGCGGCCGTAGCGATGAGCAGTTCTTC.